The rows below give T cell receptor beta chains drawn from one sample of a study of T cell changes during pregnancy in multiple sclerosis. Repertoires were generated with immunoSEQ multiplex PCR, while TCRdb's copy carries only in-frame clones and drops some. The data hold some 80,000 clones, with nearly 95% observed a single time. The source was CD4+ T cells from peripheral blood mononuclear cells, collected after pregnancy. The source of these receptors is a female donor with multiple sclerosis, enrolled in a pregnancy study. The CDR3 runs from the conserved cysteine through the conserved F or W. The D gene is left open where the match is weak. Some rows have no size entry. The others give once, few or many, or a class for an expanded clone.

V gene	J gene	clone size	D gene	CDR3 DNA	CDR3 protein
TRBV5-1	TRBJ2-3	-	TRBD2	TGCGCCAGCAGCCTCTTGAAGACTAGCGGGAGCACAGATACGCAGTATTTT	CASSLLKTSGSTDTQYF
TRBV29-1	TRBJ2-2	-	-	TGCAGCGTTGCAGTCCTGAACACCGGGGAGCTGTTTTTT	CSVAVLNTGELFF
TRBV30	TRBJ2-7	-	TRBD2	TGTGCCTGGAGTGTCACTAGCGATTACGAGCAGTACTTC	CAWSVTSDYEQYF
TRBV7-6	TRBJ2-1	-	TRBD2	TGTGCCAGCACCCGTGGGGCTAGCGGGAGGGGGCTCTACAATGAGCAGTTCTTC	CASTRGASGRGLYNEQFF
TRBV19	TRBJ1-1	-	-	TGTGCCAGTAGTATAAGCCCAGGGATGAACACTGAAGCTTTCTTT	CASSISPGMNTEAFF
TRBV5-1	TRBJ1-1	-	TRBD1	TGCGCCAGCAGCTTGGCCCAGACAGGGAAGAACACTGAAGCTTTCTTT	CASSLAQTGKNTEAFF
TRBV2	TRBJ2-7	-	-	TGTGCCAGCAGTGGACAGTTAAATTACGAGCAGTACTTC	CASSGQLNYEQYF
TRBV5-5	TRBJ2-1	-	-	TGTGCCAGCAGCACCAGCGGGCTCGACCTCTGGGATGAGCAGTTCTTC	CASSTSGLDLWDEQFF
TRBV7-2	TRBJ2-5	-	-	TGTGCCAGCAGCCCCTTCAGGGCGGGATCAGTGCTGGAGACCCAGTACTTC	CASSPFRAGSVLETQYF
TRBV5-1	TRBJ2-2	-	-	TGCGCCAGCAGCTTGTGGACTAACCCTTTGATGGGCACCGGGGAGCTGTTTTTT	CASSLWTNPLMGTGELFF
TRBV10-3	TRBJ2-5	-	-	TGTGCCATCAGTGAGAGACAGGAGCCAGAGACCCAGTACTTC	CAISERQEPETQYF
TRBV7-8	TRBJ2-3	-	TRBD2	TGTGCCAGCAGCTTAGGGGGACTAGCGGGAGTAGTCTCAGATACGCAGTATTTT	CASSLGGLAGVVSDTQYF
TRBV28	TRBJ2-7	-	TRBD2	TGTGCCAGCAGCCCGGGCGGGGGAGGGGAGCAGTACTTC	CASSPGGGGEQYF
TRBV5-1	TRBJ1-3	-	-	TGCGCCAGCAGCTTGGGGACGGGAGACTCTGGAAACACCATATATTTT	CASSLGTGDSGNTIYF
TRBV5-3	TRBJ2-7	-	TRBD2	TGTGCCAGACTTAAGCGGGAGCCCTACGAGCAGTACTTC	CARLKREPYEQYF
TRBV7-3	TRBJ2-5	-	-	TGTGCCAGCAGCGCACGATGGGCGGAGACCCAGTACTTC	CASSARWAETQYF
TRBV7-3	TRBJ2-1	-	TRBD2	TGTGCCAGCAGCTCTGGGACTAGCGGGAGGGCGGGTGAGCAGTTCTTC	CASSSGTSGRAGEQFF
TRBV19	TRBJ1-4	-	-	TGTGCCAGTACCTCGGCGTGGCGAGGGGAAAAACTGTTTTTT	CASTSAWRGEKLFF
TRBV7-8	TRBJ2-5	-	TRBD2	TGTGCCAGCAGCCACCCTAGCGGGAGGGCCGGGAAGACCCAGTACTTC	CASSHPSGRAGKTQYF
TRBV28	TRBJ1-1	-	-	TGTGCCAGCAACACGGCAGGGGCTGGCGGGACTGAAGCTTTCTTT	CASNTAGAGGTEAFF
TRBV30	TRBJ1-5	-	-	TGTGCCTGGAGTGAGGTAGCCTATCAGCCCCAGCATTTT	CAWSEVAYQPQHF
TRBV5-6	TRBJ2-1	-	TRBD1	TGTGCCAGCAGCCTAACAGGGGGCTTGTTCTTC	CASSLTGGLFF
TRBV5-5	TRBJ2-1	-	-	TGTGCCAGCAGCTTTCAGGGGTACTCCTACAATGAGCAGTTCTTC	CASSFQGYSYNEQFF
TRBV28	TRBJ1-2	-	-	TGTGCCAGCAGTTTTTACACAGGGTCGGCCGATAACTATGGCTACACCTTC	CASSFYTGSADNYGYTF
TRBV5-4	TRBJ2-2	-	-	TGTGCCAGCAGCTTCGGGGGTGGTACCGGGGAGCTGTTTTTT	CASSFGGGTGELFF
TRBV4-1	TRBJ2-5	-	-	TGCGCCAGCAGCCAAATTTTACTCGGGACCCAGTACTTC	CASSQILLGTQYF
TRBV6-5	TRBJ2-1	once	TRBD2	TGTGCCAGCAGTTACTCTGCTAGCGGGACACACAATGAGCAGTTCTTC	CASSYSASGTHNEQFF
TRBV27	TRBJ1-4	once	TRBD1	TGTGCCAGCAGTTTATGGGGACAGATAAATGAAAAACTGTTTTTT	CASSLWGQINEKLFF
TRBV5-1	TRBJ2-4	-	-	TGCGCCAGCAGCCCCCTAGGGGTGACCAAAAACATTCAGTACTTC	CASSPLGVTKNIQYF
TRBV19	TRBJ2-3	-	TRBD2	TGTGCCAGTAGTCGGACTAGCGGGAGGCGTACAGATACGCAGTATTTT	CASSRTSGRRTDTQYF
TRBV11-1	TRBJ2-5	once	-	TGTGCCAGCAGCACACAGGGAGAAGAGACCCAGTACTTC	CASSTQGEETQYF
TRBV19	TRBJ2-7	-	-	TGTGCCAGTAGTATCGGCCGAGGGTACGAGCAGTACTTC	CASSIGRGYEQYF
TRBV7-8	TRBJ2-7	-	TRBD2	TGTGCCAGCAGCACCCGACTAGCGGGACAATACGAGCAGTACTTC	CASSTRLAGQYEQYF
TRBV5-6	TRBJ2-7	-	-	TGTGCCAGCAGCTACATACAGGGATACTACGAGCAGTACTTC	CASSYIQGYYEQYF
TRBV19	TRBJ2-7	-	TRBD1	TGTGCCACCAAGGGGGCGAGCTCCTACGAGCAGTACTTC	CATKGASSYEQYF
TRBV5-1	TRBJ1-3	-	-	TGCGCCAGCAGCTTGGGTACGGTTGGAAACACCATATATTTT	CASSLGTVGNTIYF
TRBV19	TRBJ2-7	once	TRBD1	TGTGCCAGTAGTGTCGGGACAGTAACCTACGAGCAGTACTTC	CASSVGTVTYEQYF